Shown below are 20 T cell receptor beta chains from a single sample sequenced in a study of blood T cell repertoires in COVID-19. Measured with immunoSEQ multiplex PCR; TCRdb has only the in-frame clones, and not every one. The table has about 320,000 clones, 90% seen once. Material for sequencing was PBMCs or T cells enriched from blood (not recorded which). The receptors were gathered from a man aged 55 to 70 who had recovered from COVID-19.

The J gene is TRBJ1-3, the V gene TRBV5-4, with 9 bases matching TRBD1. The CDR3 spans 18 residues. CDR1 is SGHNT, CDR2 YYREEE, per germline (reference sequence). Trimming took 4 bases from V and 0 from J; bases not matched to a gene: 11. CDR3 DNA: TGTGCCAGCAGCCGACCAGAGGACAGGGGTGCCTCTGGAAACACCATATATTTT. Translating gives CASSRPEDRGASGNTIYF.

The chain employs TRBV11-3 and TRBJ2-2; no clear D gene. Trimming left V 1 base short and J 8 bases short, with 5 bases between. Germline lookup yields CDR1 SGHNT and CDR2 YENEEA. The CDR3 runs to 12 residues. The CDR3 here is CASSLVLGELFF. Here the CDR3 DNA reads TGTGCCAGCAGCTTAGTCTTAGGGGAGCTGTTTTTT.

This clone was picked up one time. The V and J genes are TRBV4-1 and TRBJ2-2, with D unresolved. The CDR3 is made up of 15 amino acids. Germline V gives CDR1 MGHRA, CDR2 YSYEKL. Trimming stripped 0 bases from V and 1 base from J, with 6 bases between. CDR3 DNA sequence: TGCGCCAGCAGCCAAGAGAACAGGAACACCGGGGAGCTGTTTTTT. Protein: CASSQENRNTGELFF.

The chain combines TRBV14 with TRBJ2-3; perhaps TRBD2 as D (7 bases). This CDR3 comprises 16 residues. V lost 4 bases and J 0 bases, leaving 14 bases between the germline ends. The germline CDR1 and CDR2 sequences are SGHDN and FVKESK. The CDR3 protein is CASSRGGRASTDTQYF. The CDR3 DNA follows: TGTGCCAGCAGCCGGGGGGGGCGGGCGAGCACAGATACGCAGTATTTT.

The chain carries TRBV7-9 and TRBJ1-1; D gene unclear. The CDR3 totals 15 residues. Germline values: CDR1 SEHNR, CDR2 FQNEAQ (reference sequence). Trimming stripped 0 bases from V and 0 bases from J, with 8 bases between. The CDR3 coding sequence is TGTGCCAGCAGCTTAGCGGCGGTTATGAACACTGAAGCTTTCTTT. Amino acids: CASSLAAVMNTEAFF. Full variable domain (rest looked up from reference TRBV7-9 and TRBJ1-1): DTGVSQNPRHKITKRGQNVTFRCDPISEHNRLYWYRQTLGQGPEFLTYFQNEAQLEKSRLLSDRFSAERPKGSFSTLEIQRTEQGDSAMYLCASSLAAVMNTEAFFGQGTRLTVV.

This clone was observed a single time. The chain is built from TRBV3-1 (or the pseudogene TRBV3-2) and TRBJ2-1; tentative D call: TRBD1 (6 bases). Trimming left V 2 bases short and J 8 bases short, with 31 bases between. The CDR3 is 20 amino acids. Germline loops: CDR1 LGHDT, CDR2 YNNKEL (reference sequence). This CDR3 reads CASSQLSFGTGQTLSDEQFF. In nucleotides, the CDR3 is TGTGCCAGCAGCCAATTATCTTTTGGAACTGGACAGACACTGAGCGATGAGCAGTTCTTC.

The chain links TRBV2 to TRBJ2-1; 9 bases align to TRBD2. CDR1 is SNHLY, CDR2 FYNNEI, per germline. This CDR3 is 13 amino acids long. V lost 9 bases and J lost 9; bases outside the gene matches: 9. Here the CDR3 reads CARKGTSNSEQFF. In DNA, the CDR3 is TGTGCCAGAAAAGGGACTAGCAATTCTGAGCAGTTCTTC.

The chain uses TRBV6-5 and TRBJ1-2; tentatively, D is TRBD1 (5 bases). V gave up 0 bases and J gave up 4 bases, with 15 bases separating them. The CDR3 spans 16 residues. Germline assignment: CDR1 MNHEY and CDR2 SVGAGI. In DNA, the CDR3 is TGTGCCAGCAGTTACTCGAACAGCTGGACACTCTATGGCTACACCTTC. Its protein is CASSYSNSWTLYGYTF.

The chain couples TRBV6-1 to TRBJ2-2, with 12 bases that match TRBD2. The CDR3 covers 17 residues. After removal of 6 bases from V and 4 bases from J, the junction contained 9 bases not matched to a gene. Germline CDR1 is MNHNS and CDR2 is SASEGT. CDR3 sequence (DNA): TGTGCCAGCAGAGAAAAGCGACTAGCGGGAGTCACCGGGGAGCTGTTTTTT. Translation: CASREKRLAGVTGELFF.

This chain uses TRBV9 with TRBJ2-3, with 9 bases that match TRBD2. CDR1 is SGDLS and CDR2 is YYNGEE in the germline V gene. The V gene end was trimmed by 2 bases and the J gene end by 4 bases; junction bases not matched to a gene: 5. The CDR3 spans 15 residues. The CDR3 reads CASSVGGGAADTQYF. The CDR3 nucleotides read TGTGCCAGCAGCGTTGGCGGGGGGGCCGCAGATACGCAGTATTTT.

The chain links TRBV2 to TRBJ1-6; D may be TRBD1 (5 bases). V lost 10 bases, J lost 5 bases, and 21 bases lay in between. The CDR3 totals 16 residues. From germline, CDR1 is SNHLY and CDR2 FYNNEI. The CDR3 here is CATNRDSNFDNSPLHF. The CDR3 DNA reads TGTGCCACCAACCGGGACTCGAATTTTGATAATTCACCCCTCCACTTT.

A single count supports this clone. The chain is built from TRBV24-1 and TRBJ1-1, with 8 bases lining up with TRBD1. Germline V lookup: CDR1 KGHDR, CDR2 SFDVKD. This CDR3 has 16 residues. Trimming cost V 3 bases and J 1 base; bases outside gene matches: 6. CDR3 in DNA: TGTGCCACCAGTGATCCAAGACAGGGGTCGAACACTGAAGCTTTCTTT. This codes for CATSDPRQGSNTEAFF.

The CDR3 DNA sequence: TGCAGTGCTAGAAACGGGAATGAGCAGTTCTTC. Encoded protein: CSARNGNEQFF. This rearrangement joins TRBV20-1 to TRBJ2-1; no definite D call. The CDR3 loop spans 11 amino acids. Germline CDR1 DFQATT, CDR2 SNEGSKA (reference sequence). V lost 2 bases and J 7 bases, leaving 6 bases between the germline ends.

The chain links TRBV29-1 to TRBJ1-1; TRBD1 might be the D (6 bases). Germline V CDR1 and CDR2: SQVTM, ANQGSEA. The CDR3 consists of 12 residues. V shed 7 bases and J shed 4 bases, with 13 bases lying between them. CDR3: CSAWGGATEAFF. CDR3 nucleotides: TGCAGCGCCTGGGGGGGGGCCACTGAAGCTTTCTTT. Variable domain in full (rest from reference TRBV29-1 and TRBJ1-1): SAVISQKPSRDICQRGTSLTIQCQVDSQVTMMFWYRQQPGQSLTLIATANQGSEATYESGFVIDKFPISRPNLTFSTLTVSNMSPEDSSIYLCSAWGGATEAFFGQGTRLTVV.

This clone was seen a single time. Germline and junction disagree at one end, which may indicate a read error. This chain uses TRBV30 with TRBJ1-1; no firm D call. Germline lookup yields CDR1 GTSNPN and CDR2 SVGIG (reference sequence). The length of the CDR3 is 12 residues. The CDR3 loop is CAWTKGPGRLVF. CDR3 in DNA: TGTGCCTGGACAAAAGGTCCGGGTCGGTTAGTCTTT.

V gene TRBV18 combines with J gene TRBJ2-3, with 7 positions matching TRBD1. The V segment lost 2 bases and the J segment 1 base; nucleotides outside the gene matches: 3. The CDR3 consists of 15 residues. Germline V CDR1 and CDR2: KGHSH, LQKENI. CDR3 sequence (DNA): TGTGCCAGCTCACCAACAGGGGCTCGCACAGATACGCAGTATTTT. Its translation is CASSPTGARTDTQYF.

The chain is built from TRBV15 and TRBJ1-5; D gene uncertain. Germline CDR1 LNHNV, CDR2 YYDKDF (reference sequence). The CDR3 totals 19 residues. The V end lost 1 base, the J end lost 2 bases, and 21 bases lay between the germline ends. The CDR3 coding sequence is TGTGCCACCAGCAGAGTGGCTGAATTGGAGAAAGGTCGCAATCAGCCCCAGCATTTT. Encoded protein: CATSRVAELEKGRNQPQHF.

The CDR3: CASSYSRGRNQPQHF. Here the CDR3 DNA reads TGTGCCAGCAGTTACTCACGCGGGCGCAATCAGCCCCAGCATTTT. The genes are TRBV6-2 or TRBV6-3 and TRBJ1-5; D unresolved. V was clipped by 0 bases and J by 2 bases, with 8 bases between them. CDR1 is MNHEY, CDR2 SVGEGT, per germline. This CDR3 is built from 15 residues.

V and J are TRBV12-5 and TRBJ2-2, with D perhaps matching TRBD2 (7 bases). V lost 0 bases and J 7 bases, leaving 15 bases between the germline ends. Germline CDR1 and CDR2: LGHNT and FRNRAP. This CDR3 has 16 amino acids. CDR3 sequence (DNA): TGTGCTAGTGGTTTGGTAATCGGGGGGCTGGACGGGGAGCTGTTTTTT. It yields the protein CASGLVIGGLDGELFF.

This clone showed up just once. This CDR3 is also generated by other DNA sequences in the sample. The V call is TRBV18, the J call TRBJ1-2; 7 bases match TRBD1. Losses at the gene ends were 4 bases for V and 5 bases for J; bases not matched to a gene: 4. Germline V gene sequence: CDR1 KGHSH, CDR2 LQKENI. The CDR3 is 13 amino acids. The CDR3 spells CASSRDSDYGYTF. CDR3 DNA: TGTGCCAGCTCACGGGACAGCGATTATGGCTACACCTTC.